This T cell receptor (beta chain) came from a study of post-analysis software for immune sequencing data. Findings and limits, study-wide: Patients had higher frequencies than controls of roughly 5 TRBV segments, including TRBV5-6, TRBV5-1 and TRBV20-1. Batch-mates among the samples co-clustered strongly by F measure. Patients with multiple sclerosis recorded significantly lower normalized Chao1 diversity than controls, the study found.

V lost 0 bases to trimming and J lost 7 bases, with 7 bases between them. CDR3 length: 11 amino acids. CDR1 is SQVTM, CDR2 ANQGSEA, per germline. Libraries were made from TCR beta cDNA, and they carried unique molecular identifiers. TCRdb re-called the PCR reads through MiXCR, storing one row per CDR3 protein. Here the sample spans roughly 800,000 distinct CDR3 sequences, around 53% being singletons. In this sample, this clonotype turned up a few times. Its antigen is unknown. This receptor was identified in a girl between 5 and 17 years old with multiple sclerosis. The specimen was blood. The chain carries TRBV29-1 and TRBJ2-7; no clear D. The CDR3 DNA reads as TGCAGCGTTGAAGATAACTGGGAGCAGTACTTC. This gives the protein CSVEDNWEQYF.